This T cell receptor beta chain stems from a study of cytomegalovirus exposure and HLA in healthy donors. The germline CDR1 and CDR2 sequences are SGHDT and YYEEEE. The J segment lost 9 bases and the V segment lost 2 bases, leaving 7 bases of the junction unmatched. CDR3 length: 13 amino acids. PCR was performed using 60 Vbeta and 13 Jbeta primers. The repertoire was sequenced with immunoSEQ multiplex PCR; TCRdb's copy has only in-frame clones and lacks some. The sample includes some 270,000 clones, roughly 80% seen only once; the top ten take over 0.3%. The rearrangement uses TRBV5-6 and TRBJ1-2; 7 nucleotides align to TRBD1. The sequence was collected from a girl aged 2-10 years in good health and CMV-seronegative. Sequenced: PBMCs. Written as DNA, the CDR3 is TGTGCCAGCAGCTTCCTGGACAGGCTGAGCTACACCTTC. It encodes CASSFLDRLSYTF.